The next 30 T cell receptor beta chains were all read from a single sample in a study of blood T cell repertoires in COVID-19. TCRdb's table, derived via immunoSEQ multiplex PCR, lists solely in-frame clones and lacks some. The sample lists about 100,000 clones, approximately 69% occurring once. Sequencing was performed on peripheral blood. These receptors were taken from a man older than 75 with acute or convalescent COVID-19.

J is TRBJ1-2 and V is TRBV7-2; 10 bases fit TRBD1. Germline V gene sequence: CDR1 SGHTA, CDR2 FQGNSA. Germline trimming cut 5 bases from V and 3 bases from J; bases unmatched to any gene: 9. The CDR3 runs to 16 residues. The CDR3 loop is CASSPRQGALDYGYTF. In DNA, the CDR3 is TGTGCCAGCAGCCCTAGACAGGGGGCGCTTGACTATGGCTACACCTTC. Looking up the rest from reference TRBV7-2 and TRBJ1-2 gives the full variable domain: GAGVSQSPSNKVTEKGKDVELRCDPISGHTALYWYRQSLGQGLEFLIYFQGNSAPDKSGLPSDRFSAERTGGSVSTLTIQRTQQEDSAVYLCASSPRQGALDYGYTFGSGTRLTVV.

The gene calls are TRBV29-1 and TRBJ1-1, with D perhaps TRBD1 (5 bases). Germline V gene data show CDR1 as SQVTM and CDR2 as ANQGSEA. Trimming left V 4 bases short and J 5 bases short, with 17 bases between. This CDR3 region has 14 residues. Here the CDR3 DNA reads TGCAGCGTTGGAACAGGCGTCATGCAAACTGAAGCTTTCTTT. Its translation: CSVGTGVMQTEAFF.

The chain carries TRBV5-4 and TRBJ2-5; D unresolved. CDR1 and CDR2 (germline): SGHNT, YYREEE (reference sequence). There are 12 residues in the CDR3. V lost 1 base and J 5 bases, leaving 6 bases between the germline ends. The CDR3 is CASSLSRETQYF. As DNA, the CDR3 is TGTGCCAGCAGCTTGAGCCGGGAGACCCAGTACTTC.

The count of this clone is one. V gene TRBV10-1 combines with J gene TRBJ2-1; tentative D call: TRBD2 (5 bases). The CDR3 covers 16 residues. V was clipped by 2 bases and J by 0 bases, with 11 bases between them. Germline CDR1 WNHNN, CDR2 SYGVQD (reference sequence). The CDR3 loop reads CASSEGAENSYNEQFF. The CDR3 DNA is TGCGCCAGCAGTGAGGGAGCGGAGAACTCCTACAATGAGCAGTTCTTC.

This chain joins TRBV27 and TRBJ1-1; the D is unclear. The CDR3 totals 14 residues. Germline lookup yields CDR1 MNHEY and CDR2 SMNVEV (reference sequence). The V end was cut by 2 bases, the J end by 1 base, with 8 bases between. The CDR3 region has the DNA TGTGCCAGCAGTTTACATAGCTCGAACACTGAAGCTTTCTTT. Protein product: CASSLHSSNTEAFF.

The chain joins TRBV20-1 to TRBJ1-2; TRBD1 agrees at 9 bases. The V gene's germline CDR1 is DFQATT and CDR2 SNEGSKA (reference sequence). J lost 6 bases, V lost 6 bases, and 2 bases had no gene match. This CDR3 region has 11 residues. CDR3 DNA sequence: TGCAGTGCGGGGGACAGGGATGGCTACACCTTC. Encoded protein: CSAGDRDGYTF.

This clone was counted once. This CDR3 reads CASSQALAGQETQYF. CDR3 nucleotides: TGTGCCAGCAGCCAAGCACTAGCGGGACAGGAGACCCAGTACTTC. The chain is built from TRBV4-2 and TRBJ2-5; 10 bases fit TRBD2. Looked up from germline, CDR1 is LGHNA and CDR2 is YNFKEQ. Trimming took 1 base from V and 5 from J; bases not matched to a gene: 4. This CDR3 is built from 15 residues.

The rearrangement uses TRBV6-6 and TRBJ2-7; 7 positions match TRBD1. This CDR3 is built from 15 residues. From germline, CDR1 is MNHNY and CDR2 SVGAGI (reference sequence). Trimming removed 2 bases from V and 2 bases from J; junction bases left unmatched: 6. In DNA, the CDR3 is TGTGCCAGCAGTTACGGACAGGACCCCACCTACGAGCAGTACTTC. This translates into CASSYGQDPTYEQYF.

The genes are TRBV5-8 and TRBJ1-4, with TRBD1 matching over 7 bases. The CDR3 sequence is 14 residues long. V dropped 1 base and J dropped 8; count of bases not matched to a gene: 5. The V gene's germline CDR1 is SGHTS and CDR2 YDEGEE. DNA for the CDR3: TGTGCCAGCAGCTTGCAGGGGGGAAGAGAAAAACTGTTTTTT. Amino acid sequence: CASSLQGGREKLFF.

The chain has TRBV18 and TRBJ2-5; 10 positions agree with TRBD2. CDR1 is KGHSH and CDR2 is LQKENI in the germline V gene. Trimming took 5 bases from V and 4 from J; bases not matched to a gene: 10. The CDR3 runs to 16 residues. DNA for the CDR3: TGTGCCAGCTCAGTACGCCTAGCGGGAGTAGGAGAGACCCAGTACTTC. As protein: CASSVRLAGVGETQYF. Combining the CDR3 with reference TRBV18 and TRBJ2-5 gives the whole variable domain NAGVMQNPRHLVRRRGQEARLRCSPMKGHSHVYWYRQLPEEGLKFMVYLQKENIIDESGMPKERFSAEFPKEGPSILRIQQVVRGDSAAYFCASSVRLAGVGETQYFGPGTRLLVL.

J is TRBJ1-1 and V is TRBV30, with D unclear. CDR3 length: 14 residues. Germline lookup yields CDR1 GTSNPN and CDR2 SVGIG (reference sequence). V was pared by 3 bases and J by 3 bases, with 14 bases between. The CDR3 sequence: CAWSPRGTDTEAFF. The DNA of the CDR3 is TGTGCCTGGAGCCCCCGGGGAACGGACACTGAAGCTTTCTTT.

This sequence joins TRBV6-5 and TRBJ2-7; TRBD2 aligns across 10 bases. Looked up from germline, CDR1 is MNHEY and CDR2 is SVGAGI. Trimming at V came to 6 bases and at J to 4 bases, leaving 9 bases not matched to a gene. CDR3 length equals 15 residues. The CDR3 nucleotides read TGTGCCAGCAGGATTTCTAGCGGGAGTTTTTACGAGCAGTACTTC. It is translated as CASRISSGSFYEQYF.

The gene calls are TRBV5-1 and TRBJ2-5, with a weak D call TRBD2 (6 bases). The germline CDR1 and CDR2 sequences are SGHRS and YFSETQ. The CDR3 loop spans 14 amino acids. The V and J ends lost 5 bases and 0 bases respectively, with 11 bases between them. Here the CDR3 DNA reads TGCGCCAGCAGTAGAGGCGGGAACCAAGAGACCCAGTACTTC. This gives the protein CASSRGGNQETQYF.

This clone has a handful of counts. This chain links TRBV7-9 with TRBJ1-1; D gene unclear. The V end lost 5 bases, the J end lost 0 bases, and 4 bases lay between the germline ends. Germline CDR1 and CDR2: SEHNR and FQNEAQ (reference sequence). CDR3 length: 12 residues. CDR3 amino acids: CASSLMNTEAFF. The CDR3 bases are TGTGCCAGCAGCCTTATGAACACTGAAGCTTTCTTT.

The chain uses TRBV15 and TRBJ2-5; D perhaps matches TRBD2 (6 bases). The germline V gene has CDR1 LNHNV and CDR2 YYDKDF (reference sequence). V lost 1 base and J lost 3, with 12 bases in between. The CDR3 consists of 15 residues. The CDR3 DNA follows: TGTGCCACCAGCAGAGCTGGGCGGGGAAAAGAGACCCAGTACTTC. It encodes CATSRAGRGKETQYF.

This clone has only one observation. CDR3 amino acids: CASSESIAGEWVEQFF. The CDR3 DNA is TGCGCCAGCAGTGAGTCGATAGCGGGAGAGTGGGTTGAGCAGTTCTTC. The chain joins TRBV10-1 to TRBJ2-1; 9 bases are a match to TRBD2. The trim removed 0 bases at V and 9 bases at J, leaving 9 bases unmatched. The CDR3 is 16 residues long. CDR1 and CDR2 (germline): WNHNN, SYGVQD (reference sequence).

The chain carries TRBV6-5 and TRBJ2-7; no reliable D call. Germline values: CDR1 MNHEY, CDR2 SVGAGI. V shed 7 bases and J shed 0 bases, with 10 bases lying between them. This CDR3 contains 13 residues. CDR3 sequence reads: CASIASLSYEQYF. Written as DNA, the CDR3 is TGTGCCAGCATAGCCAGCCTCTCCTACGAGCAGTACTTC.

The chain has TRBV9 and TRBJ1-3; D gene ambiguous. The CDR3 covers 16 residues. V was cut by 0 bases and J by 0 bases, with 10 bases left in between. Germline loops: CDR1 SGDLS, CDR2 YYNGEE. The CDR3 DNA reads TGTGCCAGCAGCGTAGATCCAGCAGGCTCTGGAAACACCATATATTTT. Translation: CASSVDPAGSGNTIYF.

The V call is TRBV28, the J call TRBJ1-6; no firm D call. Germline V gene data show CDR1 as MDHEN and CDR2 as SYDVKM. CDR3 length: 13 residues. The V end was cut by 6 bases, the J end by 7 bases, with 10 bases between. The CDR3 coding sequence is TGTGCCAGCAGACGGAGGGAGAATTCACCCCTCCACTTT. Its protein is CASRRRENSPLHF.

This clone was seen more than once but under ten times. This rearrangement joins TRBV28 to TRBJ1-2, with 9 bases aligning to TRBD1. The CDR3 runs 17 residues. V shed 2 bases and J 1 base; nucleotides not matched to a gene: 8. Germline CDR1 MDHEN, CDR2 SYDVKM. For the CDR3, the DNA is TGTGCCAGCAGTTTAGTAACAGGGGGCACTGTTAACTATGGCTACACCTTC. It specifies CASSLVTGGTVNYGYTF.

The table lists this clone with a few counts. This chain uses TRBV7-9 with TRBJ2-7; possibly TRBD2 for D (5 bases). Germline CDR1 SEHNR, CDR2 FQNEAQ (reference sequence). V lost 1 base, J lost 3 bases, and 19 bases lay in between. The CDR3 sequence is 17 residues long. CDR3 sequence: CASSLGVGAKGSYEQYF. The DNA for the CDR3 is TGTGCCAGCAGCTTAGGCGTTGGAGCAAAAGGGAGCTACGAGCAGTACTTC. The full variable domain, rest sourced from reference TRBV7-9 and TRBJ2-7, is DTGVSQNPRHKITKRGQNVTFRCDPISEHNRLYWYRQTLGQGPEFLTYFQNEAQLEKSRLLSDRFSAERPKGSFSTLEIQRTEQGDSAMYLCASSLGVGAKGSYEQYFGPGTRLTVT.

This clone was seen only a few times. The V gene is TRBV5-1, the J gene TRBJ2-2; D not certain. CDR1 is SGHRS and CDR2 is YFSETQ in the germline V gene. The CDR3 totals 14 residues. Trimming shortened V by 0 bases and J by 0 bases, and 3 bases separated the two germline ends. The CDR3: CASSLAANTGELFF. CDR3 DNA sequence: TGCGCCAGCAGCTTGGCCGCGAACACCGGGGAGCTGTTTTTT.

This clone was found many times. The chain carries TRBV29-1 and TRBJ2-1; 11 bases are a match to TRBD1. This CDR3 is 12 amino acids long. Germline lookup yields CDR1 SQVTM and CDR2 ANQGSEA. The V segment lost 1 base and the J segment 10 bases; nucleotides outside the gene matches: 0. CDR3 loop: CSVEGTGGEQFF. The CDR3 DNA reads TGCAGCGTTGAAGGGACAGGGGGCGAGCAGTTCTTC.

The chain is built from TRBV6-5 and TRBJ1-2, with 7 bases aligning to TRBD1. The CDR3 is made up of 13 amino acids. Germline-derived CDR1 and CDR2 are MNHEY and SVGAGI. The trim removed 6 bases at V and 4 bases at J, leaving 5 bases unmatched. As DNA, the CDR3 is TGTGCCAGCAGCCCGGGACAGTTCTATGGCTACACCTTC. It codes for CASSPGQFYGYTF.

CDR3: CAWRSAGIINIQYF. The CDR3 nucleotides are TGTGCCTGGAGATCCGCGGGGATTATAAACATTCAGTACTTC. The genes are TRBV30 and TRBJ2-4, with a tentative D call TRBD2 (6 bases). Per germline, CDR1 GTSNPN and CDR2 SVGIG (reference sequence). The CDR3 is made up of 14 amino acids. Trimming took 3 bases from V and 6 from J, leaving 15 bases between them.

The gene calls are TRBV7-2 and TRBJ2-7, with TRBD2 matching 7 bases. V lost 5 bases and J lost 3; bases outside the gene matches: 10. Germline lookup yields CDR1 SGHTA and CDR2 FQGNSA. This CDR3 comprises 15 residues. CDR3 protein: CASSPSFGTIYEQYF. CDR3 bases: TGTGCCAGCAGCCCGAGTTTCGGGACTATCTACGAGCAGTACTTC. Variable domain in full (rest from reference TRBV7-2 and TRBJ2-7): GAGVSQSPSNKVTEKGKDVELRCDPISGHTALYWYRQSLGQGLEFLIYFQGNSAPDKSGLPSDRFSAERTGGSVSTLTIQRTQQEDSAVYLCASSPSFGTIYEQYFGPGTRLTVT.

The chain uses TRBV4-3 and TRBJ2-2, with 10 bases fitting TRBD2. Germline V gene data show CDR1 as LGHNA and CDR2 as YSLEER. The CDR3 loop spans 17 amino acids. Trimming cost V 0 bases and J 5 bases; bases outside gene matches: 6. CDR3 sequence reads: CASSQELLAGRTGELFF. The CDR3 DNA reads as TGCGCCAGCAGCCAAGAGTTACTAGCGGGGAGGACCGGGGAGCTGTTTTTT.

On this clone: Other DNA sequences from this sample encode an identical CDR3 as well. The chain employs TRBV18 and TRBJ2-5; D not resolved. Per germline, CDR1 KGHSH and CDR2 LQKENI. The CDR3 sequence is 12 residues long. Trimming left V 2 bases short and J 3 bases short, with 4 bases between. The CDR3 region has the DNA TGTGCCAGCTCACCAAGAGAAGAGACCCAGTACTTC. This gives the protein CASSPREETQYF.

The J gene is TRBJ1-3, the V gene TRBV29-1, with 8 nucleotides matching TRBD1. Germline loops: CDR1 SQVTM, CDR2 ANQGSEA. V shed 5 bases, J shed 6 bases, and the junction held 9 bases outside the gene matches. The CDR3 consists of 14 residues. The CDR3 sequence is CSVPPVDRANTIYF. CDR3 bases: TGCAGCGTTCCACCCGTGGACAGGGCAAACACCATATATTTT.

The chain has TRBV10-3 and TRBJ1-1; a possible D gene is TRBD1 (5 bases). V was shortened by 0 bases and J by 7 bases, with 9 bases between the two germline ends. This CDR3 comprises 13 residues. Per the germline V gene, CDR1 is ENHRY and CDR2 is SYGVKD. The CDR3: CAISESVGHEAFF. In nucleotides, the CDR3 is TGTGCCATCAGTGAGTCGGTGGGGCATGAAGCTTTCTTT.